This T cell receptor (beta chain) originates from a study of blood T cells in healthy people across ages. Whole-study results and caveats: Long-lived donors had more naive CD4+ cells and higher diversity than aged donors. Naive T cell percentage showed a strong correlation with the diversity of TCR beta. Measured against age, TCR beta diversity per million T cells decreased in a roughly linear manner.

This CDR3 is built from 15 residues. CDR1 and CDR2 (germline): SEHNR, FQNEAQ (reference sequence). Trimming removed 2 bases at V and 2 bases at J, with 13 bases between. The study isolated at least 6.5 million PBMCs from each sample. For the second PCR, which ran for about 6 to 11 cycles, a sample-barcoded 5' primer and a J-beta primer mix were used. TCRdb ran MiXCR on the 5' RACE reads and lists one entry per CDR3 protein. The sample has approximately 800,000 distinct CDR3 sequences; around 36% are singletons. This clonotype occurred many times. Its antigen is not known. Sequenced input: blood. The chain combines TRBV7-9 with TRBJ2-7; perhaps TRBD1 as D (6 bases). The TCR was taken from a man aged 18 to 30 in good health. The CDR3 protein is CASSLSGTKTYEQYF. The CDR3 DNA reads TGTGCCAGCAGCTTATCCGGGACAAAAACCTACGAGCAGTACTTC.